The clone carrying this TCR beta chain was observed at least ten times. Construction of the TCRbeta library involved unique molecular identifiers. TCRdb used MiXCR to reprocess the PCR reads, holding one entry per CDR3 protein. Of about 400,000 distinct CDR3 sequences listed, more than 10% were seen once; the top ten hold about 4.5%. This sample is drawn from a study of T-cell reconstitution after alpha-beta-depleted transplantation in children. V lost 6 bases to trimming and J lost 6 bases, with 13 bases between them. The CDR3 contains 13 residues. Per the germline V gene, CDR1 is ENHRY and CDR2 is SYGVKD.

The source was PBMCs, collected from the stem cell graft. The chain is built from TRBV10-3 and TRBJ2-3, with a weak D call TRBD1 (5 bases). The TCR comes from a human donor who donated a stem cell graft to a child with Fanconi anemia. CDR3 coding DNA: TGTGCCATCAGGCGTCAGGGATGGGATACGCAGTATTTT. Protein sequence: CAIRRQGWDTQYF.